This T cell receptor beta chain was profiled in a study of blood T cell repertoires in COVID-19 (TCRdb year 2020). For the study in its entirety: Samples from collaborators originated in the United States, Italy and Spain and spanned both the acute and convalescent phases of COVID-19. The prospective study material was composed of cDNA or gDNA derived from T cells, B-cell-depleted T cells, or PBMCs. Deeply sampled blood TCRbeta repertoires from subjects exposed to, actively infected with, or recovered from COVID-19 were included in the dataset. The repertoires were released in a freely available public database intended as a resource for research on the immune response to SARS-CoV-2. Samples came from the ongoing ImmuneRACE study (first 160 participants) plus 1,254 subjects from 6 global collaborators. Sample metadata almost always included a de-identified subject ID, COVID-19 status, age in years and sex. Where available, HLA class I and class II types were obtained from metadata supplied by the sample provider rather than from assay-based typing. Study-wide findings and limitations: The quantity of clinical and demographic metadata differed by source and by participant and was supplied without curation.

Participants in the prospective study were enrolled through a virtual design, were aged about 18 to 89 years, and lived in roughly 24 United States geographic areas. Cohort assignment in the prospective study relied on participant-reported clinical history from a screening survey and a study questionnaire. A participant counted as exposed if, within 2 weeks of entering the study, that participant had been in contact with someone who had a PCR-confirmed or clinician-diagnosed COVID-19 case. In the prospective study, mobile phlebotomists collected whole blood, serum and a nasopharyngeal or oropharyngeal swab from each participant. Over a roughly 2-month period, participants in the prospective study had the option of providing additional blood draws and questionnaires. Blood samples from the prospective study were shipped frozen or at room temperature prior to DNA extraction. The immunoSEQ Assay, a bias-controlled multiplex PCR, was used to amplify TCRbeta CDR3 regions from genomic DNA. In the paper's pipeline: The number of nucleated cells in each sample was estimated from the amplification of reference gene primers within the assay. To quantify the absolute abundance of each unique TCRbeta CDR3 rearrangement, sequence reads were collapsed and filtered. For each sample, productive Simpson clonality was calculated by taking the square root of Simpson's diversity index across productive rearrangements. The table comes from immuneACCESS by way of TCRdb, which keeps in-frame sequences with V and J called. Part of the clones is missing from these tables; in studies checked, under half for an unresolved V gene and the rest for unknown reasons. The DNA was the basis for D and trimming; V, J and clone size are from that table. This sample comprises around 200,000 clones, 86% of them detected only once. Around 4.5% of the sample rests with the top ten.

The CDR3 runs 14 residues from the cysteine to the phenylalanine. The only DNA kept is the CDR3, 42 bases in frame from the first base. The CDR1 and CDR2 encoded by the germline V gene are SGHRS and YFSETQ. Germline trimming amounts to 0 bases on V and 4 bases on J, with 0 as the count of junction bases outside the gene matches. Turning to this clone: What antigen it recognizes has not been identified. Base quality data are lacking; no much larger clone is found one base away. This sample includes further DNA sequences coding for the same CDR3.

The sequenced sample consisted of PBMCs or T cells enriched from blood (not recorded which). This receptor chain uses TRBV5-1 and TRBJ2-2, and 7 junctional nucleotides match TRBD1. The TCR originated in a woman between 25 and 40 years old who had been exposed to COVID-19. The DNA is TGCGCCAGCAGCTTGGCAGGGGGCACCGGGGAGCTGTTTTTT. Its translation reads: CASSLAGGTGELFF.